The rows below give T cell receptor beta chains drawn from one sample of a study. One entry per CDR3 protein, called by TCRdb with MiXCR from the 5' RACE reads. The sample has about 40,000 distinct CDR3 sequences, approximately 17% seen once. The sequenced material came from naive CD4+ T cells sorted from a lymph node. All receptors come from a female donor with breast cancer. CDR3s include the opening cysteine and the closing phenylalanine or tryptophan. A D gene is named only where the DNA matches it firmly. A row's size may be missing; if present it is once, few, many or a size class.

j_gene,d_gene,v_gene,abundance,CDR3aa,CDR3nt
TRBJ1-4,.,TRBV30,few,CAWSRGGNEKLFF,TGTGCCTGGAGCCGGGGAGGGAATGAAAAACTGTTTTTT
TRBJ2-5,TRBD2,TRBV29-1,.,CSVESSGRFRETQYF,TGCAGCGTTGAATCTAGCGGGAGATTTCGGGAGACCCAGTACTTC
TRBJ1-1,.,TRBV25-1,few,CASSVSRRGYTEAFF,TGTGCCAGCAGTGTCTCCAGGAGGGGGTACACTGAAGCTTTCTTT
TRBJ2-5,TRBD1,TRBV20-1,many,CSARDGGTGIQETQYF,TGCAGTGCTAGAGATGGTGGGACAGGGATACAAGAGACCCAGTACTTC
TRBJ2-5,.,TRBV5-6,.,CASSLAAGRGDPQYF,TGTGCCAGCAGCTTGGCGGCCGGGCGTGGGGACCCCCAGTACTTC
TRBJ2-2,.,TRBV7-9,.,CASSLGLLRGYDTGELFF,TGTGCCAGCAGCTTAGGGCTCCTTCGGGGATACGACACCGGGGAGCTGTTTTTT
TRBJ1-2,TRBD1,TRBV6-5,many,CASSQDRGRGYTF,TGTGCCAGCAGTCAGGACAGGGGACGTGGCTACACCTTC
TRBJ1-5,.,TRBV6-5,many,CASSSVVGQPQHF,TGTGCCAGCAGTTCCGTGGTGGGGCAGCCCCAGCATTTT
TRBJ1-5,.,TRBV6-1,many,CASSVGQPQPQHF,TGTGCCAGCAGCGTAGGACAGCCTCAGCCCCAGCATTTT
TRBJ1-1,.,TRBV6-2/TRBV6-3,many,CASSYSITLNTEAFF,TGTGCCAGCAGTTACTCGATAACCCTGAACACTGAAGCTTTCTTT
TRBJ1-1,.,TRBV28,few,CASSLYLDWGAGGTEAFF,TGTGCCAGCAGTTTATATCTGGACTGGGGTGCTGGGGGCACTGAAGCTTTCTTT
TRBJ2-3,TRBD2,TRBV20-1,.,CSATEGLAGFTDTQYF,TGCAGTGCTACAGAAGGACTAGCGGGTTTCACAGATACGCAGTATTTT
TRBJ1-1,.,TRBV4-2,many,CASSQLGRGAEAFF,TGTGCCAGCAGCCAGCTAGGGCGAGGGGCCGAAGCTTTCTTT
TRBJ1-4,.,TRBV7-2,many,CASSLQTGRYEKLFF,TGTGCCAGCAGCTTACAAACAGGGCGGTATGAAAAACTGTTTTTT
TRBJ2-3,TRBD2,TRBV20-1,.,CSAISGGMGTQYF,TGCAGTGCTATTAGCGGGGGAATGGGTACGCAGTATTTT
TRBJ1-1,.,TRBV2,.,CASSEVEGTEAFF,TGTGCCAGCAGTGAAGTTGAGGGGACTGAAGCTTTCTTT
TRBJ2-5,.,TRBV5-6,many,CASSLFQYQETQYF,TGTGCCAGCAGCTTATTCCAGTACCAAGAGACCCAGTACTTC
TRBJ1-5,TRBD1,TRBV19,.,CASTAIQGGQPQHF,TGTGCCAGTACCGCGATACAGGGGGGACAGCCCCAGCATTTT
TRBJ2-7,.,TRBV11-2,few,CASSFSDTSSYEQYF,TGTGCCAGCAGCTTTTCTGACACAAGCTCCTACGAGCAGTACTTC
TRBJ2-1,TRBD1,TRBV19,.,CASSMQTGVGEQFF,TGTGCCAGTAGTATGCAGACAGGGGTTGGTGAGCAGTTCTTC
TRBJ2-5,.,TRBV25-1,many,CASTSLGTQYF,TGTGCCAGCACGTCCCTCGGGACCCAGTACTTC
TRBJ1-5,.,TRBV5-1,many,CASSLVGKDQPQHF,TGCGCCAGCAGCTTGGTAGGAAAGGACCAGCCCCAGCATTTT
TRBJ1-4,.,TRBV7-2,few,CASSLAGNANEKLFF,TGTGCCAGCAGCTTAGCGGGGAATGCTAATGAAAAACTGTTTTTT
TRBJ2-7,TRBD2,TRBV5-1,.,CASSWLAGAINEQYF,TGCGCCAGCAGCTGGCTAGCGGGAGCAATCAACGAGCAGTACTTC
TRBJ2-4,TRBD1,TRBV20-1,many,CSARPGGEAKNIQYF,TGCAGTGCTAGACCAGGGGGTGAAGCCAAAAACATTCAGTACTTC
TRBJ2-2,.,TRBV4-3,.,CASSQGSLDSGELFF,TGCGCCAGCAGCCAAGGATCCCTAGATTCCGGGGAGCTGTTTTTT
TRBJ2-2,.,TRBV7-3,.,CASSLSVSGELFF,TGTGCCAGCAGCTTAAGTGTATCTGGGGAGCTGTTTTTT
TRBJ2-1,TRBD2,TRBV20-1,many,CSARHRGTSERPYEQFF,TGCAGTGCTAGACATCGAGGAACTAGCGAGAGGCCATATGAGCAGTTCTTC
TRBJ1-1,.,TRBV6-5,.,CASGRAGTEAFF,TGTGCCAGCGGAAGGGCTGGCACTGAAGCTTTCTTT
TRBJ2-1,TRBD2,TRBV5-1,.,CASSPPAASGNNEQFF,TGCGCCAGCAGCCCCCCGGCGGCTAGCGGAAACAATGAGCAGTTTTTC
TRBJ1-1,.,TRBV2,.,CASRGRLLGRNTEAFF,TGTGCCAGCAGAGGGAGACTATTAGGGCGGAACACTGAAGCTTTCTTT
TRBJ1-2,TRBD1,TRBV6-5,.,CASSQTGDGYTF,TGTGCCAGCAGCCAAACAGGGGATGGCTACACCTTC
TRBJ2-1,TRBD2,TRBV7-9,few,CASAQTSGPYNEQFF,TGTGCCAGCGCCCAGACTAGCGGCCCCTACAATGAGCAGTTCTTC
TRBJ1-4,.,TRBV29-1,few,CSVEDGLGGKLFF,TGCAGCGTAGAGGACGGCCTAGGAGGAAAACTGTTTTTT
TRBJ1-3,.,TRBV28,few,CASSPTGLDSGNTIYF,TGTGCCAGCAGTCCCACAGGCCTTGACTCTGGAAACACCATATATTTT
TRBJ1-2,.,TRBV2,.,CASTTTGNGYTF,TGTGCCAGCACTACGACCGGCAATGGCTACACCTTC
TRBJ2-3,TRBD2,TRBV20-1,.,CSARVAGPTDTQYF,TGCAGTGCTAGGGTAGCGGGGCCCACAGATACGCAGTATTTT
TRBJ1-1,.,TRBV29-1,many,CSLLVSGVSEAFF,TGCAGCCTCCTAGTCTCGGGGGTGAGTGAAGCTTTCTTT
TRBJ2-1,.,TRBV15,many,CATSTERSGRSYNEQFF,TGTGCCACCAGCACGGAGCGGAGCGGCCGCTCCTACAATGAGCAGTTCTTC
TRBJ2-3,TRBD1,TRBV30,few,CALETGGYTQYF,TGTGCCTTAGAGACAGGGGGCTATACGCAGTATTTT
TRBJ1-2,TRBD1,TRBV29-1,medium-sized,CSVENIPGTGTNYGYTF,TGCAGCGTTGAAAATATTCCCGGGACAGGAACTAACTATGGCTACACCTTC
TRBJ2-4,.,TRBV27,.,CASSLSADAKGIQYF,TGTGCCAGCAGTTTATCAGCGGATGCCAAGGGCATTCAGTACTTC
TRBJ1-1,.,TRBV6-2/TRBV6-3,many,CASSYPASVGTEAFF,TGTGCCAGCAGTTACCCAGCCTCCGTCGGCACTGAAGCTTTCTTT
TRBJ1-5,.,TRBV7-3,many,CASSPDRIEPQHF,TGTGCCAGCAGTCCCGATCGGATTGAGCCCCAGCATTTT
TRBJ1-2,TRBD1,TRBV4-1,many,CASSQVQGVGYTF,TGCGCCAGCAGCCAAGTACAGGGGGTCGGCTACACCTTC
TRBJ2-6,.,TRBV5-5,many,CASSSAGLQGQMRSGANVLTF,TGTGCCAGCAGCTCCGCGGGATTACAAGGCCAGATGCGCTCTGGGGCCAACGTCCTGACTTTC
TRBJ2-3,TRBD2,TRBV7-9,many,CASSLASGATDTQYF,TGTGCCAGCAGCCTGGCGAGCGGGGCAACAGATACGCAGTATTTT
TRBJ2-3,.,TRBV7-2,.,CASSLSDTQYF,TGTGCCAGCAGCTTGTCAGATACGCAGTATTTT
TRBJ2-7,TRBD1,TRBV29-1,.,CSVIQGVNEQYF,TGCAGCGTTATACAGGGGGTGAACGAGCAGTACTTC
TRBJ1-4,.,TRBV10-2,many,CASSEPNEKLFF,TGCGCCAGCAGTGAACCGAATGAAAAACTGTTTTTT
TRBJ2-7,TRBD1,TRBV28,few,CASSRTGGHHYEQYF,TGTGCCAGCAGCCGTACAGGGGGCCATCACTACGAGCAGTACTTC
TRBJ1-2,TRBD1,TRBV20-1,.,CSASPQGGYYGYTF,TGCAGTGCTAGCCCCCAGGGGGGATACTATGGCTACACCTTC
TRBJ2-3,.,TRBV29-1,many,CSASTSTDTQYF,TGCAGCGCCTCCACCTCCACAGATACGCAGTATTTT